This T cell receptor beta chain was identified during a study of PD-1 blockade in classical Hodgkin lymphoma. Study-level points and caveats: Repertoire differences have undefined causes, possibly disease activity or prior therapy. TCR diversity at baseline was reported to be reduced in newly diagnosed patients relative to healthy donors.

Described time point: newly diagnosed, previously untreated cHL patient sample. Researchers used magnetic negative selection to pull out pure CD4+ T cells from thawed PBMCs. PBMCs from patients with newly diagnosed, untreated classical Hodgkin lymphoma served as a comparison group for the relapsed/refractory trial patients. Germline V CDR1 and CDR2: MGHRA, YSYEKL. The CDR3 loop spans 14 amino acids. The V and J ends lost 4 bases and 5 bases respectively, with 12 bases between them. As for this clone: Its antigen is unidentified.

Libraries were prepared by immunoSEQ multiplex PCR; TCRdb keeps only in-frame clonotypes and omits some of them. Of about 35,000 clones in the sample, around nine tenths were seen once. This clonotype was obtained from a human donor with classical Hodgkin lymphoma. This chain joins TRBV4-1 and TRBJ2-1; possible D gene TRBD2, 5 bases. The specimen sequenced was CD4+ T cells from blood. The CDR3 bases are TGCGCCAGCAGCCCTCCATTGAGGGACAATGAGCAGTTCTTC. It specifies CASSPPLRDNEQFF.